Below are 9 T cell receptor beta chains sequenced from a single sample in a study of blood T cell repertoires in COVID-19. Measured with immunoSEQ multiplex PCR; TCRdb has only the in-frame clones, and not every one. The table records more than 200,000 clones, around 86% of them present only once. Sequencing was carried out using peripheral blood. The receptors originated from a man over 45 with acute or convalescent COVID-19.

The J gene is TRBJ2-3, the V gene TRBV4-1, with TRBD1 matching over 7 bases. Germline CDR1 reads MGHRA; CDR2 reads YSYEKL. J lost 0 bases, V lost 0 bases, and 3 bases had no gene match. The CDR3 covers 16 residues. CDR3 sequence: CASSQETGPSTDTQYF. The CDR3 region has the DNA TGCGCCAGCAGCCAAGAGACAGGGCCTAGCACAGATACGCAGTATTTT.

The chain joins TRBV11-2 to TRBJ2-2; possibly TRBD2 for D (6 bases). Deletions cut 5 bases from V and 5 bases from J, with 15 bases between. This CDR3 contains 15 residues. CDR1 and CDR2 from the germline V gene are SGHAT and FQNNGV. The CDR3 DNA is TGTGCCAGCAGCCCAGTGGCGGGGAAAACCGGGGAGCTGTTTTTT. It translates to CASSPVAGKTGELFF.

As concerns this clone: At the DNA level, this CDR3 is encoded by other sequences in the same sample as well. V is TRBV9 and J is TRBJ2-7; TRBD2 aligns across 7 bases. The V segment lost 0 bases and the J segment 2 bases; nucleotides outside the gene matches: 2. The CDR3 extends over 14 amino acids. Germline V gives CDR1 SGDLS, CDR2 YYNGEE. In DNA form, the CDR3 reads TGTGCCAGCAGCGTAGGCGGGGGAGCCTACGAGCAGTACTTC. It translates to CASSVGGGAYEQYF. The full variable domain, with the rest looked up from reference TRBV9 and TRBJ2-7, is DSGVTQTPKHLITATGQRVTLRCSPRSGDLSVYWYQQSLDQGLQFLIQYYNGEERAKGNILERFSAQQFPDLHSELNLSSLELGDSALYFCASSVGGGAYEQYFGPGTRLTVT.

This rearrangement joins TRBV5-1 to TRBJ2-7; 7 nucleotides agree with TRBD2. Germline loops: CDR1 SGHRS, CDR2 YFSETQ. Trimming cost V 0 bases and J 7 bases; bases outside gene matches: 1. The CDR3 runs to 12 residues. The CDR3 loop is CASSLEAGEQYF. The CDR3 DNA is TGCGCCAGCAGCTTGGAAGCGGGGGAGCAGTACTTC.

This chain uses TRBV2 with TRBJ1-4; D may be TRBD1 (6 bases). CDR1 is SNHLY, CDR2 FYNNEI, per germline. The CDR3 extends over 13 amino acids. Trimming removed 6 bases at V and 7 bases at J, with 12 bases between. CDR3 in amino acids: CASRATGSEKLFF. The CDR3 DNA follows: TGTGCCAGCAGAGCTACAGGGAGTGAAAAACTGTTTTTT.

The sample holds one count of this clone. The chain employs TRBV7-2 and TRBJ1-2; TRBD1 is a possible D gene (6 bases). The CDR3 has 16 amino acids. V gave up 5 bases and J gave up 6 bases, with 22 bases separating them. Per the germline V gene, CDR1 is SGHTA and CDR2 is FQGNSA. The DNA of the CDR3 is TGTGCCAGCAGCCCGCGCCAGGGGAAGGGAGTGGATGGCTACACCTTC. Translated, it gives CASSPRQGKGVDGYTF.

This sequence joins TRBV6-5 and TRBJ1-2; TRBD1 might be the D (5 bases). The germline gives CDR1 MNHEY, CDR2 SVGAGI. CDR3 size: 13 residues. V was clipped by 5 bases and J by 12 bases, with 19 bases between them. The CDR3 here is CASSPGSASPHTF. The CDR3 nucleotides read TGTGCCAGCAGTCCAGGGTCCGCGTCTCCCCACACCTTC.

The V gene is TRBV7-2, the J gene TRBJ1-2; 9 bases line up with TRBD1. CDR3 size: 14 residues. Germline V CDR1 and CDR2: SGHTA, FQGNSA. Germline trimming cut 5 bases from V and 7 bases from J; bases unmatched to any gene: 8. CDR3 in amino acids: CASSELGQGAGYTF. CDR3 coding DNA: TGTGCCAGCAGCGAACTGGGACAGGGTGCTGGCTACACCTTC.

The chain is built from TRBV5-1 and TRBJ2-6, with TRBD1 matching over 9 bases. Germline V lookup: CDR1 SGHRS, CDR2 YFSETQ. With V trimmed by 4 bases and J by 0 bases, 8 bases remained unmatched. CDR3 length equals 18 residues. CDR3 residues: CASSPVGQGSSGANVLTF. The CDR3 bases are TGCGCCAGCAGCCCGGTCGGACAGGGGAGCTCTGGGGCCAACGTCCTGACTTTC.